The 20 T cell receptor beta chains listed next were all sequenced from one sample in a study of CD8 T cells in cerebrospinal fluid in Alzheimer's disease. TCRdb reprocessed the 10x single-cell sequencing reads and reports one entry per CDR3 protein, with no DNA. The repertoire shows some 1,100 distinct CDR3 sequences; the top ten hold roughly 18%. Specimen: cerebrospinal fluid. Receptors originate from a human donor with Parkinson's disease.

This clonotype is labeled large based on frequency. The V and J genes are TRBV11-3 and TRBJ2-1; the D gene TCRdb calls, TRBD1, cannot be checked with no DNA. Germline V lookup: CDR1 SGHNT, CDR2 YENEEA. This CDR3 comprises 15 residues. This chain's CDR3 is CASSSRGRESSEQFF. Full variable domain (remainder filled in from reference TRBV11-3 and TRBJ2-1): EAGVVQSPRYKIIEKKQPVAFWCNPISGHNTLYWYLQNLGQGPELLIRYENEEAVDDSQLPKDRFSAERLKGVDSTLKIQPAELGDSAVYLCASSSRGRESSEQFFGPGTRLTVL.

The chain has TRBV28 and TRBJ1-4; absent DNA, TCRdb's TRBD1 call cannot be checked. The CDR3 covers 15 residues. Germline CDR1 and CDR2: MDHEN and SYDVKM. This chain's CDR3 is CASSVRTGGNEKLFF. The whole variable domain, remainder taken from reference TRBV28 and TRBJ1-4, is DVKVTQSSRYLVKRTGEKVFLECVQDMDHENMFWYRQDPGLGLRLIYFSYDVKMKEKGDIPEGYSVSREKKERFSLILESASTNQTSMYLCASSVRTGGNEKLFFGSGTQLSVL.

This clonotype shows up as large by frequency. The chain recombines TRBV4-3 with TRBJ2-1. Germline values: CDR1 LGHNA, CDR2 YSLEER. The CDR3 consists of 16 residues. Here the CDR3 reads CASSQDRDFPYNEQFF.

CDR3 in amino acids: CASSLHRVNTEAFF. The genes are TRBV28 and TRBJ1-1; TCRdb's D gene call, TRBD1, goes unchecked for lack of DNA. CDR1 MDHEN and CDR2 SYDVKM come from the germline V gene. CDR3 size: 14 residues.

This clonotype is deemed medium-sized (0.01 to 0.1%) by its frequency. V is TRBV7-2 and J is TRBJ2-2; no DNA is available, so the TRBD2 call from TCRdb remains unchecked. This CDR3 comprises 18 residues. Looked up from germline, CDR1 is SGHTA and CDR2 is FQGNSA. CDR3 amino acids: CASSPTYLAGVNTGELFF. Full variable domain (remainder filled in from reference TRBV7-2 and TRBJ2-2): GAGVSQSPSNKVTEKGKDVELRCDPISGHTALYWYRQSLGQGLEFLIYFQGNSAPDKSGLPSDRFSAERTGGSVSTLTIQRTQQEDSAVYLCASSPTYLAGVNTGELFFGEGSRLTVL.

This clonotype shows up as medium-sized by frequency. The chain combines TRBV24-1 with TRBJ2-7; TCRdb lists TRBD1, though no DNA is available to test this call. The V gene's germline CDR1 is KGHDR and CDR2 SFDVKD. This CDR3 comprises 15 residues. CDR3: CATSDSGTGDYEQYF.

This clonotype ranks as medium-sized in terms of frequency. The chain employs TRBV15 and TRBJ2-3; without DNA, the TCRdb call of TRBD2 cannot be checked. Per the germline V gene, CDR1 is LNHNV and CDR2 is YYDKDF (reference sequence). CDR3 length: 17 amino acids. This CDR3 is CATSRDSISGSTDTQYF.

This clonotype is called medium-sized based on its frequency. The chain couples TRBV12-3 or TRBV12-4 to TRBJ1-2. The CDR3 runs 15 residues. The CDR3 reads CASRPLGTDNYGYTF.

In terms of frequency, this clonotype is medium-sized. The chain carries TRBV27 and TRBJ1-4. CDR3 length equals 17 residues. Germline V gives CDR1 MNHEY, CDR2 SMNVEV (reference sequence). The chain's CDR3 is CASSLSVGTTINEKLFF.

According to its frequency, this clonotype is medium-sized (0.01 to 0.1%). J is TRBJ2-3 and V is TRBV5-5; lacking DNA, the TRBD2 call made by TCRdb goes unchecked. Germline V lookup: CDR1 SGHKS, CDR2 YYEKEE (reference sequence). This CDR3 comprises 14 residues. The CDR3 is CASSFGRAIDTQYF. Full variable domain (outside the CDR3, taken from reference TRBV5-5 and TRBJ2-3): DAGVTQSPTHLIKTRGQQVTLRCSPISGHKSVSWYQQVLGQGPQFIFQYYEKEERGRGNFPDRFSARQFPNYSSELNVNALLLGDSALYLCASSFGRAIDTQYFGPGTRLTVL.

This clonotype is labeled large based on frequency. The chain is built from TRBV24-1 and TRBJ2-5. CDR3 size: 13 residues. Germline V gives CDR1 KGHDR, CDR2 SFDVKD. This CDR3 is CATSDSRHETQYF.

This clonotype shows up as medium-sized (0.01 to 0.1%) by frequency. The V gene is TRBV12-3 or TRBV12-4, the J gene TRBJ2-7; TCRdb designates TRBD1, a call that cannot be tested without DNA. The length of the CDR3 is 16 residues. CDR3 sequence reads: CASSGGGTGHTNEQYF.

The chain joins TRBV19 to TRBJ2-2; TCRdb's D call, TRBD1, is unchecked because there is no DNA. The germline V gene has CDR1 LNHDA and CDR2 SQIVND (reference sequence). This CDR3 has 11 residues. This chain's CDR3 is CASRDSGELFF.

The chain couples TRBV19 to TRBJ1-5; the TCRdb D gene call, TRBD1, has no DNA to confirm it. The CDR3 consists of 15 residues. Germline CDR1 LNHDA, CDR2 SQIVND (reference sequence). Here the CDR3 reads CASSWEGASNQPQHF.

Measured by frequency, this clonotype is large. V is TRBV19 and J is TRBJ2-7; without DNA, the TCRdb call of TRBD1 cannot be checked. CDR1 is LNHDA and CDR2 is SQIVND in the germline V gene (reference sequence). This CDR3 has 13 residues. The CDR3 region is CATQDRRSYEQYF.

CDR3 in amino acids: CASSEPHGNEQFF. The rearrangement links TRBV2 to TRBJ2-1. Germline V lookup: CDR1 SNHLY, CDR2 FYNNEI. CDR3 length: 13 residues.

The chain is built from TRBV6-2 or TRBV6-3 and TRBJ2-2. This CDR3 is built from 14 residues. Germline CDR1 and CDR2: MNHEY and SVGEGT. The CDR3 sequence: CASSYSGSTGELFF.

This clonotype is called medium-sized based on its frequency. The rearrangement links TRBV20-1 to TRBJ2-7; the TCRdb D gene call, TRBD2, has no DNA to confirm it. Germline-derived CDR1 and CDR2 are DFQATT and SNEGSKA (reference sequence). This CDR3 has 17 residues. The CDR3: CSAKGSGTSGSSYEQYF.

This clonotype is identified as medium-sized from frequency. The chain uses TRBV12-3 or TRBV12-4 and TRBJ1-2; TCRdb's D call of TRBD1 is untestable without DNA. This CDR3 contains 13 residues. CDR3 protein: CASSNDRVAGYTF.

This clonotype is labeled medium-sized based on frequency. The chain carries TRBV5-1 and TRBJ1-5; TCRdb's assignment of TRBD1 cannot be checked, as there is no DNA. Germline assignment: CDR1 SGHRS and CDR2 YFSETQ. This CDR3 has 14 amino acids. CDR3 protein: CASSEGAPNQPQHF.